Each of the 13 T cell receptor beta chains below was sequenced from the same sample in a study of shared clonotypes between healthy human individuals. Repertoires were generated with immunoSEQ multiplex PCR, while TCRdb's copy carries only in-frame clones and drops some. Here the sample spans approximately 470,000 clones, around 85% being singletons. The sequencing input was PBMCs. The source is a woman in her thirties or forties in good health. Some clones in this sample may be carry-over from other donors' samples.

The chain carries TRBV10-3 and TRBJ2-1; TRBD2 aligns across 7 bases. Germline loops: CDR1 ENHRY, CDR2 SYGVKD. The CDR3 has 12 amino acids. V lost 6 bases to trimming and J lost 10 bases; unmatched junction nucleotides: 6. The CDR3: CAISATSVEQFF. The CDR3 nucleotides are TGTGCCATCAGCGCCACTAGCGTCGAGCAGTTCTTC.

The rearrangement joins TRBV5-4 to TRBJ1-2, with a tentative D call TRBD1 (5 bases). CDR1 is SGHNT and CDR2 is YYREEE in the germline V gene (reference sequence). The V end lost 3 bases, the J end lost 8 bases, and 20 bases lay between the germline ends. CDR3 length: 15 amino acids. The CDR3 DNA sequence: TGTGCCAGCAGCTCCCGGGCGGGGCTGCAGGACGGCTACACCTTC. Protein product: CASSSRAGLQDGYTF.

There are a few counts of this clone. The chain employs TRBV29-1 and TRBJ2-3; D remains unclear. Germline V gives CDR1 SQVTM, CDR2 ANQGSEA. Trimming took off 3 bases at V and 1 base at J, with 11 bases between the two ends. This CDR3 comprises 14 residues. Here the CDR3 reads CSVDFPLGTDTQYF. The CDR3 DNA reads as TGCAGCGTTGATTTCCCCCTAGGCACAGATACGCAGTATTTT.

This chain's CDR3 is CASRDSFNEKLFF. The CDR3 region has the DNA TGTGCCAGCAGGGACAGTTTTAATGAAAAACTGTTTTTT. V and J are TRBV27 and TRBJ1-4, with D maybe TRBD1 (6 bases). CDR1 is MNHEY, CDR2 SMNVEV, per germline (reference sequence). V gave up 6 bases and J gave up 4 bases, with 9 bases separating them. This CDR3 has 13 amino acids.

V gene TRBV28 combines with J gene TRBJ2-1; 10 nucleotides line up with TRBD2. V was clipped by 1 base and J by 3 bases; unmatched bases: 6. CDR3 length: 17 residues. Germline-derived CDR1 and CDR2 are MDHEN and SYDVKM. The CDR3: CASSLLKAGGDYNEQFF. The CDR3 coding sequence is TGTGCCAGCAGTTTATTGAAAGCGGGAGGGGACTACAATGAGCAGTTCTTC.

The chain recombines TRBV5-1 with TRBJ2-7; 8 bases line up with TRBD2. The germline V gene has CDR1 SGHRS and CDR2 YFSETQ. The V segment lost 0 bases and the J segment 2 bases; nucleotides outside the gene matches: 1. There are 14 residues in the CDR3. CDR3 bases: TGCGCCAGCAGCTTGGCGGGAGGGACCTACGAGCAGTACTTC. This encodes CASSLAGGTYEQYF.

On this clone: A much larger clone is a single base away; this may be a read error. The J gene is TRBJ2-2, the V gene TRBV30; D gene uncertain. Germline CDR1 is GTSNPN and CDR2 is SVGIG (reference sequence). The CDR3 totals 15 residues. Trimming took off 2 bases at V and 4 bases at J, with 14 bases between the two ends. CDR3 loop: CAWSRRSKSTGELFF. CDR3 coding DNA: TGTGCCTGGAGTCGAAGAAGCAAGAGCACCGGGGAGCTGTTTTTT.

The J gene is TRBJ1-3, the V gene TRBV28; the match to TRBD1 covers 7 bases. Germline CDR1 MDHEN, CDR2 SYDVKM. V lost 3 bases and J lost 2; bases outside the gene matches: 7. CDR3 length: 16 amino acids. CDR3 nucleotide sequence: TGTGCCAGCAGTTTCCAGACAGGGCTTGCTGGAAACACCATATATTTT. Translating gives CASSFQTGLAGNTIYF. Complete variable domain (other parts from reference TRBV28 and TRBJ1-3): DVKVTQSSRYLVKRTGEKVFLECVQDMDHENMFWYRQDPGLGLRLIYFSYDVKMKEKGDIPEGYSVSREKKERFSLILESASTNQTSMYLCASSFQTGLAGNTIYFGEGSWLTVV.

A few counts support this clone. V is TRBV28 and J is TRBJ2-1; weak D call: TRBD1 (6 bases). The germline CDR1 and CDR2 sequences are MDHEN and SYDVKM. This CDR3 spans 15 amino acids. V lost 7 bases, J lost 6 bases, and 19 bases lay in between. The CDR3, as DNA: TGTGCCAGCACCTTATCCCCAAACAGGGTCAATGAGCAGTTCTTC. Translating gives CASTLSPNRVNEQFF.

The V gene is TRBV7-6, the J gene TRBJ2-7; D may match TRBD1 or TRBD2 (7 bases each). This CDR3 spans 14 amino acids. The germline gives CDR1 SGHVS, CDR2 FNYEAQ. Trimming removed 4 bases at V and 6 bases at J, with 16 bases between. This CDR3 is CASSSRGRAGEQYF. The DNA for the CDR3 is TGTGCCAGCAGCTCCAGGGGGAGGGCAGGCGAGCAGTACTTC. The variable domain in full, completed from reference TRBV7-6 and TRBJ2-7, reads GAGVSQSPRYKVTKRGQDVALRCDPISGHVSLYWYRQALGQGPEFLTYFNYEAQQDKSGLPNDRFSAERPEGSISTLTIQRTEQRDSAMYRCASSSRGRAGEQYFGPGTRLTVT.

The V gene is TRBV4-3, the J gene TRBJ2-6; perhaps D is TRBD1 or TRBD2 (5 bases each). V lost 0 bases and J 0 bases, leaving 12 bases between the germline ends. The CDR3 has 18 amino acids. Germline V lookup: CDR1 LGHNA, CDR2 YSLEER. CDR3 nucleotides: TGCGCCAGCAGCCAAGATCCAGGGACCTCCTCTGGGGCCAACGTCCTGACTTTC. It encodes CASSQDPGTSSGANVLTF.

Turning to this clone: A read error likely explains this, since a far larger clone differs by one base. The same CDR3 is also encoded by other DNA sequences in this sample. This chain uses TRBV4-2 with TRBJ2-7; 7 bases are a match to TRBD2. Per germline, CDR1 LGHNA and CDR2 YNFKEQ. V dropped 2 bases and J dropped 3; count of bases not matched to a gene: 13. This CDR3 is built from 17 residues. CDR3 in amino acids: CASSQSVSREILYEQYF. The DNA of the CDR3 is TGTGCCAGCAGCCAATCTGTATCGCGGGAGATTCTCTACGAGCAGTACTTC.

To note about this clone: A far more abundant clone sits one base away, making this likely a read error. The V gene is TRBV7-8, the J gene TRBJ2-7; D uncertain. The CDR3 contains 11 residues. The germline V and J ends were trimmed by 5 bases and 4 bases, with 6 bases remaining between them. The V gene's germline CDR1 is SGHVS and CDR2 FQNEAQ. As DNA, the CDR3 is TGTGCCAGCAGCCGAAAGTACGAGCAGTACTTC. It specifies CASSRKYEQYF.